These 7 T cell receptor beta chains came from one sample sequenced in a study of human T cells and chemical hapten exposure. This sample's time point: pre-sensitization, week 0. As for treatment: therapeutic diphenylcyclopropenone sensitization with weekly scalp DPC. TCRdb passed the RACE reads through MiXCR, listing each CDR3 protein once. The table shows under 100,000 distinct CDR3 sequences, with approximately 9% occurring only once. The material was whole blood, obtained in connection with sensitization to the hapten diphenylcyclopropenone (DPC). The receptor source for this set is a man aged 35-49 years with alopecia areata. Some clones in this sample may be carry-over from other donors' samples.

The genes are TRBV27 and TRBJ1-1, with a possible D match to TRBD1 (5 bases). The ends were cut back, 0 bases at V and 9 bases at J, with 14 bases in the middle. Germline V gene sequence: CDR1 MNHEY, CDR2 SMNVEV (reference sequence). The CDR3 contains 14 residues. CDR3 in DNA: TGTGCCAGCAGTTTATCTAGGGGAGATCTCCAAGCTTTCTTT. Encoded protein: CASSLSRGDLQAFF.

The chain links TRBV20-1 to TRBJ2-2; the D gene could be TRBD1 or TRBD2 (5 bases each). This CDR3 region has 15 residues. V lost 3 bases to trimming and J lost 0 bases, with 11 bases between them. Germline V CDR1 and CDR2: DFQATT, SNEGSKA (reference sequence). The CDR3 loop is CSASSRGTNTGELFF. The CDR3 DNA reads as TGCAGTGCTAGCTCCCGGGGCACGAACACCGGGGAGCTGTTTTTT.

This clonotype was recorded a few times. The chain joins TRBV20-1 to TRBJ2-1; unclear D gene. Looked up from germline, CDR1 is DFQATT and CDR2 is SNEGSKA (reference sequence). The CDR3 is made up of 15 amino acids. The V and J ends lost 3 bases and 0 bases respectively, with 12 bases between them. In DNA form, the CDR3 reads TGCAGTGCTAGGGACGACAAGAGCTCCTACAATGAGCAGTTCTTC. It codes for CSARDDKSSYNEQFF.

The sample holds a few counts of this clonotype. The V call is TRBV6-2 or TRBV6-3, the J call TRBJ2-2, with D tentatively TRBD1 or TRBD2 (6 bases each). Germline assignment: CDR1 MNHEY and CDR2 SVGEGT. V was pared by 2 bases and J by 3 bases, with 10 bases between. The CDR3 contains 15 residues. The CDR3 DNA sequence: TGTGCCAGCAGTTACCAAAGGGGGGACACCGGGGAGCTGTTTTTT. It specifies CASSYQRGDTGELFF.

This clonotype was counted a few times. The chain is built from TRBV27 and TRBJ2-3; D might be TRBD1 (5 bases). The CDR3 sequence is 13 residues long. Germline assignment: CDR1 MNHEY and CDR2 SMNVEV (reference sequence). Trimming shortened V by 8 bases and J by 2 bases, and 11 bases separated the two germline ends. The CDR3 here is CASWRTNTDTQYF. CDR3 bases: TGTGCCAGCTGGCGGACAAACACAGATACGCAGTATTTT.

The genes are TRBV20-1 and TRBJ1-5, with TRBD1 matching over 7 bases. This CDR3 has 13 amino acids. Germline V gene lookup returns CDR1 DFQATT and CDR2 SNEGSKA (reference sequence). V was pared by 3 bases and J by 3 bases, with 2 bases of the junction left unmatched. CDR3 protein: CSARGQLNQPQHF. CDR3 nucleotide sequence: TGCAGTGCTAGGGGACAGCTCAATCAGCCCCAGCATTTT.

This clonotype appeared a few times. The chain employs TRBV5-1 and TRBJ2-2; D remains ambiguous. This CDR3 has 15 amino acids. V lost 2 bases to trimming and J lost 0 bases, with 8 bases between them. CDR1 SGHRS and CDR2 YFSETQ come from the germline V gene. The CDR3 DNA reads as TGCGCCAGCAGCTTCTCGACTTCGAACACCGGGGAGCTGTTTTTT. Encoded protein: CASSFSTSNTGELFF.